This note documents a single T cell receptor beta chain sequence. This same CDR3 is encoded by further DNA sequences in the sample. The record originates from a study of PD-L1 blockade in urothelial cancer. About the research overall: About 90% of the roughly 29 patients were men with bladder-origin urothelial cancer.

Sequencing used immunoSEQ multiplex PCR; TCRdb keeps in-frame clones, though not all of them. Counted here are 70,000 to 95,000 clones, about four fifths occurring once; the ten biggest clones make up roughly 2%. Sample time point: pretreatment peripheral blood. The germline V and J ends were trimmed by 4 bases and 5 bases, with 6 bases remaining between them. The CDR3 extends over 11 amino acids. Germline V gives CDR1 SGHDT, CDR2 YYEEEE. The clonotype comes from a man in his 60s with urothelial cancer. This rearrangement joins TRBV5-6 to TRBJ1-1; D not resolved. The source material was PBMCs, sampled around atezolizumab (anti-PD-L1) treatment. DNA of the CDR3: TGTGCCAGCAGCCGGGAGACTGAAGCTTTCTTT. This codes for CASSRETEAFF.